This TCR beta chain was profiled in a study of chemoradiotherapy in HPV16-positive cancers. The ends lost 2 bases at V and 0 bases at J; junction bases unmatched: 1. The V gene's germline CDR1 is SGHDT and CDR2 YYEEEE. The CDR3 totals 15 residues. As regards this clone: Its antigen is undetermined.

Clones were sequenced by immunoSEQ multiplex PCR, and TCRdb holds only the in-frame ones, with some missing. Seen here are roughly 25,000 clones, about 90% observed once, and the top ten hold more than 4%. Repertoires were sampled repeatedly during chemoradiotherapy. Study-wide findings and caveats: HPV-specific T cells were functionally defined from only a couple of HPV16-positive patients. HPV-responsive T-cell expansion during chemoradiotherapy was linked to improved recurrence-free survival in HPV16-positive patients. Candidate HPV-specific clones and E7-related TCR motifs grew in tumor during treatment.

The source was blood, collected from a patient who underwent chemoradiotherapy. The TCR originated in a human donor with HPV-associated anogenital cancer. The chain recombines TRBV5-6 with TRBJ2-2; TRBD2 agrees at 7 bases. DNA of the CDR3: TGTGCCAGCAGCTTTGGGAGGGCGAACACCGGGGAGCTGTTTTTT. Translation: CASSFGRANTGELFF. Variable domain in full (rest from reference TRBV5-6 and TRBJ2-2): DAGVTQSPTHLIKTRGQQVTLRCSPKSGHDTVSWYQQALGQGPQFIFQYYEEEERQRGNFPDRFSGHQFPNYSSELNVNALLLGDSALYLCASSFGRANTGELFFGEGSRLTVL.